The 16 T cell receptor beta chains below were found in one sample sequenced in a study of blood T cell repertoires in COVID-19 (TCRdb year 2020). Library preparation was by the immunoSEQ multiplex PCR assay. The clones in this table, taken by TCRdb from immuneACCESS, are in-frame only. Not every clone is retained; where verified, under half of the shortfall comes from an unresolved V gene, and the cause of the rest is unknown. Across this sample there are about 99,000 clones, with about four fifths seen only once. The biggest ten clones account for 26% of the sample. Sequencing was done on a sample of peripheral blood. These receptors all stem from a man in his fifties or sixties with acute or convalescent COVID-19.

The V call is TRBV7-9, the J call TRBJ2-2, with a tentative D call TRBD2 (5 bases). Germline assignment: CDR1 SEHNR and CDR2 FQNEAQ (reference sequence). The ends were cut back, 7 bases at V and 4 bases at J, with 10 bases in the middle. This CDR3 has 13 amino acids. The CDR3 region is CASIGRGTGELFF. Written as DNA, the CDR3 is TGTGCCAGCATAGGGAGAGGCACCGGGGAGCTGTTTTTT.

This chain joins TRBV21-1 and TRBJ2-7; TRBD2, as called in the table, went unchecked against the DNA. TRBV21-1 is a pseudogene. The CDR3 sequence is 16 residues long. CDR3 nucleotide sequence: TGTGCCAGCAGCACCACTGGACTAGCGGGAGGATACGAGCAGTACGTC. As protein: CASSTTGLAGGYEQYV.

The gene calls are TRBV2 and TRBJ1-5; tentatively, D is TRBD1 (6 bases). The CDR3 is 15 residues long. The germline CDR1 and CDR2 sequences are SNHLY and FYNNEI. Trimming took off 4 bases at V and 6 bases at J, with 16 bases between the two ends. This CDR3 is CASSATGLSGQPQHF. The DNA of the CDR3 is TGTGCCAGCAGTGCCACAGGGCTTTCGGGTCAGCCCCAGCATTTT.

CDR3 bases: TGTGCCAGCAAGGACGGGAAAATTAACTATGGCTACACCTTC. It specifies CASKDGKINYGYTF. This chain connects TRBV3-1 (or the pseudogene TRBV3-2) to TRBJ1-2; D gene unclear. V dropped 7 bases and J dropped 1 base, with 13 bases sitting between them. Germline CDR1 and CDR2: LGHDT and YNNKEL (reference sequence). The CDR3 length is 14 residues.

J is TRBJ1-2 and V is TRBV6-5; TRBD1 agrees at 7 bases. The CDR3 loop spans 15 amino acids. The V segment lost 2 bases and the J segment 3 bases; nucleotides outside the gene matches: 6. CDR1 and CDR2 from the germline V gene are MNHEY and SVGAGI. The CDR3 loop reads CASSYGQASYYGYTF. Written as DNA, the CDR3 is TGTGCCAGCAGTTACGGACAGGCATCGTACTATGGCTACACCTTC.

The chain couples TRBV10-1 to TRBJ2-2; perhaps TRBD2 as D (6 bases). Germline loops: CDR1 WNHNN, CDR2 SYGVQD (reference sequence). V was pared by 8 bases and J by 1 base, with 17 bases between. The CDR3 is made up of 16 amino acids. The CDR3 DNA sequence: TGCGCCAGCCGAGTCCTAGCGACCGTGAACACCGGGGAGCTGTTTTTT. This gives the protein CASRVLATVNTGELFF.

This clone was found once. J is TRBJ2-7 and V is TRBV27, with 13 nucleotides matching TRBD2. The CDR3 has 19 amino acids. V dropped 7 bases and J dropped 2; count of bases not matched to a gene: 17. Looked up from germline, CDR1 is MNHEY and CDR2 is SMNVEV (reference sequence). The CDR3 DNA sequence: TGTGCCAGCACCATCAGGGGTACTAGCGGGAGGGCTAATACCTACGAGCAGTACTTC. Translated, it gives CASTIRGTSGRANTYEQYF.

The chain links TRBV5-1 to TRBJ2-2; TRBD1 is a possible D gene (6 bases). Germline V gene lookup returns CDR1 SGHRS and CDR2 YFSETQ. The V and J ends lost 2 bases and 3 bases respectively, with 11 bases between them. CDR3 length: 15 residues. The CDR3 protein is CASSFVTGDTGELFF. The CDR3, as DNA: TGCGCCAGCAGCTTCGTGACAGGAGACACCGGGGAGCTGTTTTTT. The complete variable domain, with remaining parts taken from reference TRBV5-1 and TRBJ2-2, reads KAGVTQTPRYLIKTRGQQVTLSCSPISGHRSVSWYQQTPGQGLQFLFEYFSETQRNKGNFPGRFSGRQFSNSRSEMNVSTLELGDSALYLCASSFVTGDTGELFFGEGSRLTVL.

The chain combines TRBV14 with TRBJ2-1; D might be TRBD1 (6 bases). V lost 0 bases and J 7 bases, leaving 10 bases between the germline ends. The CDR3 totals 14 residues. CDR1 is SGHDN and CDR2 is FVKESK in the germline V gene. The CDR3 region is CASSQDRTVNEQFF. The CDR3 coding sequence is TGTGCCAGCAGCCAAGATCGGACAGTTAATGAGCAGTTCTTC.

The chain carries TRBV19 and TRBJ2-1, with 12 positions matching TRBD2. V was pared by 4 bases and J by 5 bases, with 3 bases of the junction left unmatched. The V gene's germline CDR1 is LNHDA and CDR2 SQIVND (reference sequence). There are 15 residues in the CDR3. The CDR3 loop reads CASSTGLAGNNEQFF. The CDR3 DNA is TGTGCCAGTAGTACGGGACTAGCGGGTAACAATGAGCAGTTCTTC.

The V call is TRBV5-5, the J call TRBJ2-3; the match to TRBD1 covers 8 bases. CDR1 and CDR2 from the germline V gene are SGHKS and YYEKEE (reference sequence). The CDR3 sequence is 15 residues long. The trim removed 4 bases at V and 4 bases at J, leaving 8 bases unmatched. The CDR3, as DNA: TGTGCCAGCAGCGATACAGGGGGTAGGTCAGATACGCAGTATTTT. Amino acid sequence: CASSDTGGRSDTQYF.

The chain joins TRBV30 to TRBJ1-6; D remains ambiguous. There are 13 residues in the CDR3. The germline V and J ends were trimmed by 2 bases and 7 bases, with 9 bases remaining between them. Germline lookup yields CDR1 GTSNPN and CDR2 SVGIG (reference sequence). CDR3 nucleotide sequence: TGTGCCTGGAGTACCAGGTTCAATTCACCCCTCCACTTT. Its protein product is CAWSTRFNSPLHF.

This chain uses TRBV27 with TRBJ1-3, with no clear D. Trimming took off 0 bases at V and 0 bases at J, with 6 bases between the two ends. CDR1 MNHEY and CDR2 SMNVEV come from the germline V gene (reference sequence). The CDR3 loop spans 15 amino acids. CDR3: CASSLSSSSGNTIYF. CDR3 bases: TGTGCCAGCAGTTTATCGTCCAGCTCTGGAAACACCATATATTTT.

This chain joins TRBV4-3 and TRBJ1-6; 8 bases line up with TRBD1. V dropped 0 bases and J dropped 2; count of bases not matched to a gene: 3. The germline V gene has CDR1 LGHNA and CDR2 YSLEER. The CDR3 totals 17 residues. The CDR3 here is CASSQESGGPYNSPLHF. The CDR3 coding sequence is TGCGCCAGCAGCCAAGAATCAGGGGGCCCCTATAATTCACCCCTCCACTTT.

The V gene is TRBV18, the J gene TRBJ1-5; D is unclear. Germline-derived CDR1 and CDR2 are KGHSH and LQKENI. The V and J ends lost 5 bases and 1 base respectively, with 9 bases between them. The CDR3 spans 14 residues. The CDR3 sequence: CASSSSDSNQPQHF. For the CDR3, the DNA is TGTGCCAGCTCATCAAGCGACAGCAATCAGCCCCAGCATTTT.

The V and J genes are TRBV6-5 and TRBJ2-7; D is possibly TRBD1 (6 bases). V lost 0 bases, J lost 0 bases, and 9 bases lay in between. CDR3 length: 15 residues. CDR1 is MNHEY, CDR2 SVGAGI, per germline. CDR3: CASSYSRTASYEQYF. The CDR3 region has the DNA TGTGCCAGCAGTTACTCTCGGACAGCCTCCTACGAGCAGTACTTC.